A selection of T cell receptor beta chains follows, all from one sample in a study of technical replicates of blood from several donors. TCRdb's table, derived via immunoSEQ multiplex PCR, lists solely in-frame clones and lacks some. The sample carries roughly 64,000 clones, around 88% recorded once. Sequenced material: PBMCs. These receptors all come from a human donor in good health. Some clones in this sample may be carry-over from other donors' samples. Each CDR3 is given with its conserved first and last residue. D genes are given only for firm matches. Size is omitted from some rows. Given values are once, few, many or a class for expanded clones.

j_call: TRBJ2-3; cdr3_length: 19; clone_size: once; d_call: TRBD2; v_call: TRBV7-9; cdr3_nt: TGTGCCAGCAGCTCAGGACTAGCGGGGCGACCTTCATTCACAGATACGCAGTATTTT; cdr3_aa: CASSSGLAGRPSFTDTQYF
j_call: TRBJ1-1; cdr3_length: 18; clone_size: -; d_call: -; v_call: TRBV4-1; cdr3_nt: TGCGCCAGCAGCCAAGAAAGGGGTAACAGGGTATTGAACACTGAAGCTTTCTTT; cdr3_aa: CASSQERGNRVLNTEAFF
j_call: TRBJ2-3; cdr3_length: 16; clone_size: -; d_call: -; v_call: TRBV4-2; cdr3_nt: TGTGCCAGCAGCAAGACAATTGGCCCTATCACAGATACGCAGTATTTT; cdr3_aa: CASSKTIGPITDTQYF
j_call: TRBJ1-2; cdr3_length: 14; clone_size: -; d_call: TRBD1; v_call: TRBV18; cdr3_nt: TGTGCCAGCTCCCCGGAGGGACAGGGGCGAGGCTACACCTTC; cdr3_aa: CASSPEGQGRGYTF
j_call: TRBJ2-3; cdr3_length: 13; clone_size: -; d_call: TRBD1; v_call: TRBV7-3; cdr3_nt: TGTGCCAGCAGCTCGGGGACAGGGGATACGCAGTATTTT; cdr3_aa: CASSSGTGDTQYF
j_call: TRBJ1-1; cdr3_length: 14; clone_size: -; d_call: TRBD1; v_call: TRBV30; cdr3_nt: TGTGCCTGGAGCCCCCGGGACAGGGGATCTGTAGCTTTCTTT; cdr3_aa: CAWSPRDRGSVAFF
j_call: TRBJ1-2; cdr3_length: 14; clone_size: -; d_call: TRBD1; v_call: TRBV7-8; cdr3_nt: TGTGCCAGCACATTCGGGGACAGAAACTATGGCTACACCTTC; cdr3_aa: CASTFGDRNYGYTF
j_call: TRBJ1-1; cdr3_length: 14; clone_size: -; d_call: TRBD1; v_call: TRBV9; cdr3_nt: TGTGCCAGCAGCGCAACAGGGGGTGCAGCTGAAGCTTTCTTT; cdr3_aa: CASSATGGAAEAFF
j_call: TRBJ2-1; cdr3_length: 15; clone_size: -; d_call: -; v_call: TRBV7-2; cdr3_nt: TGTGCCAGCAGCTTAACCGGGGGAGTTGACAATGAGCAGTTCTTC; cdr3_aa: CASSLTGGVDNEQFF
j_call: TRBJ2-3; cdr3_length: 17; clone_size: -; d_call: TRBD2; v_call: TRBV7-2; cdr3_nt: TGTGCCAGCAGCCCGGGGGTAGGACTAGCGGGAGCTGAGACGCAGTATTTT; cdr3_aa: CASSPGVGLAGAETQYF
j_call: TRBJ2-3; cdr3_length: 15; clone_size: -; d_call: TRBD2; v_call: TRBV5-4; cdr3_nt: TGTGCCAGCAGCTTGACTAGCGGAGCCACAGATACGCAGTATTTT; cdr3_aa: CASSLTSGATDTQYF
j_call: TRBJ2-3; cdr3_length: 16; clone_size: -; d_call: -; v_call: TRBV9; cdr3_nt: TGTGCCAGCAGCCCCAGTGGAGGGGCCGGTGCCGATACGCAGTATTTT; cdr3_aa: CASSPSGGAGADTQYF
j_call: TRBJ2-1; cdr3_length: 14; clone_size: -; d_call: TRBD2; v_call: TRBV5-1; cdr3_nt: TGCGCCAGCCAGGGACTAGCTCGTCGCGATGAGCAGTTCTTC; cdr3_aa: CASQGLARRDEQFF
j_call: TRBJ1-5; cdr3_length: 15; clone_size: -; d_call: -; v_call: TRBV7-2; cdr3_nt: TGTGCCAGCAGCTCCGTCCCCGGGGGAGGGCAGCCCCAGCATTTT; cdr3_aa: CASSSVPGGGQPQHF
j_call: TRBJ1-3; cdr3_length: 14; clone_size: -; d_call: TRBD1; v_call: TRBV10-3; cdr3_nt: TGTGCCGCCACGACAGGGGGCCTTGGAAACACCATATATTTT; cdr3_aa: CAATTGGLGNTIYF
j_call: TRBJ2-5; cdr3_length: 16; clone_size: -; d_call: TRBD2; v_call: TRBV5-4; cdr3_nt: TGTGCCAGCAGCTTGGGGGGACTAGGACGGGGAGAGACCCAGTACTTC; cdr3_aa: CASSLGGLGRGETQYF
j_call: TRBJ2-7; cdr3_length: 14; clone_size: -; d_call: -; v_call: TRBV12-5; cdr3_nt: TGTGCTAGTGGTTTGCAGGGGCTAGACTACGAGCAGTACTTC; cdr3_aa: CASGLQGLDYEQYF
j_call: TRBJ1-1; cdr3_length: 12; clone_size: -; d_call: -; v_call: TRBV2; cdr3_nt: TGTGCCAGCAGCGTCGACTACACTGAAGCTTTCTTT; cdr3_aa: CASSVDYTEAFF
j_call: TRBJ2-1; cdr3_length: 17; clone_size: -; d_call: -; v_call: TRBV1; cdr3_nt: TGCACCAGCAGCCAAGATCTACCGACTAGCGGGTACAATGAGCAGTTCTTC; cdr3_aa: CTSSQDLPTSGYNEQFF
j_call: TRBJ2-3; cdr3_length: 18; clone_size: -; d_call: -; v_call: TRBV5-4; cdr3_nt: TGTGCCAGCAGCTTGGCCCCGAGACAGAGCTTGATCACAGATACGCAGTATTTT; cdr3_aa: CASSLAPRQSLITDTQYF
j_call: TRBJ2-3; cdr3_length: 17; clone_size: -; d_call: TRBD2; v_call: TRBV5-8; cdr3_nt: TGTGCCAGCAGCCAAGGGACTAGCGGGAGGGTTGCGGATACGCAGTATTTT; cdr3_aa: CASSQGTSGRVADTQYF
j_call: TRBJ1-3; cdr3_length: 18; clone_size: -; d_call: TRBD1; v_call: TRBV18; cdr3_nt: TGTGCCAGCTCACCACGCTTACAGGGGCCGGGGTCCGGAAACACCATATATTTT; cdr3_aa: CASSPRLQGPGSGNTIYF
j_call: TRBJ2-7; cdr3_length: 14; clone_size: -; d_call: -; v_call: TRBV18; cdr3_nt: TGTGCCAGCTCACCTTCGGCCCTGGGGAGTGAGCAGTACTTC; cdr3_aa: CASSPSALGSEQYF
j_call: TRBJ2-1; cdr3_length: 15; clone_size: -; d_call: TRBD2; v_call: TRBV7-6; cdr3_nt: TGTGCCAGCAGCTCCGGGGGGGGCTCCTACAATGAGCAGTTCTTC; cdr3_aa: CASSSGGGSYNEQFF
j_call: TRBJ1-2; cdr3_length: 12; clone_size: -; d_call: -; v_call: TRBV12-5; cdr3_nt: TGTGCTAGTGGTTTGGGAGAGGGAGGCTACACCTTC; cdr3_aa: CASGLGEGGYTF
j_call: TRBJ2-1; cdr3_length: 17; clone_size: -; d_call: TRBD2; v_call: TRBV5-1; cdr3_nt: TGCGCCAGCAGCTTTAACCCTAGCGGGGGGCCTGCGGATGAGCAGTTCTTC; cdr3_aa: CASSFNPSGGPADEQFF
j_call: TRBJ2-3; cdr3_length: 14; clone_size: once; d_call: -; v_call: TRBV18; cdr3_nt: TGTGCCAGCTCACTCGGCCTAGGAGCAGATACGCAGTATTTT; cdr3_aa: CASSLGLGADTQYF
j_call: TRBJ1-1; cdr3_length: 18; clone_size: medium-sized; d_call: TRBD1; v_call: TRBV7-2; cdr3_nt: TGTGCCAGCAGTCCCTATTCACGGGACAGGGGGCTTTATACTGAAGCTTTCTTT; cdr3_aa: CASSPYSRDRGLYTEAFF
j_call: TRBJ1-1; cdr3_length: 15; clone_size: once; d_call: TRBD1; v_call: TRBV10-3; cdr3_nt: TGTGCCATCAGTGGGGGACAGGGTTTGAACACTGAAGCTTTCTTT; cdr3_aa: CAISGGQGLNTEAFF
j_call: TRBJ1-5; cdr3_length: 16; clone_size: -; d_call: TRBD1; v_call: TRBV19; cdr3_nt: TGTGCCAGTAGTATGGTCGGGCAGGGGGCGGATCAGCCCCAGCATTTT; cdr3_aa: CASSMVGQGADQPQHF
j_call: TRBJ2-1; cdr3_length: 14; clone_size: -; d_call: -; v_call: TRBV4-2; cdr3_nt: TGTGCCAGCAGCCAACCAACAGGGACGAATGAGCAGTTCTTC; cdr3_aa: CASSQPTGTNEQFF
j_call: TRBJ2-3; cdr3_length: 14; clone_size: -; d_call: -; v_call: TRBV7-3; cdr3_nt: TGTGCCAGCAGCTTACTAACCCCCACAGATACGCAGTATTTT; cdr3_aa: CASSLLTPTDTQYF
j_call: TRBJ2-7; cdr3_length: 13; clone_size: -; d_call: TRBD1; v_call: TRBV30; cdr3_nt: TGTGCCTGGAGCTTGGGACAGGGGTACGAGCAGTACTTC; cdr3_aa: CAWSLGQGYEQYF
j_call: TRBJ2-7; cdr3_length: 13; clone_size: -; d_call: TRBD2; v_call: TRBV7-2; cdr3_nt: TGTGCCAGCACTCGTGGCGGGAGCCACGAGCAGTACTTC; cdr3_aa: CASTRGGSHEQYF
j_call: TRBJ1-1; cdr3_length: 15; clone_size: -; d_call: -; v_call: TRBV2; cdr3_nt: TGTGCCAGCAGTCGAAGGGACAAAACGAACACTGAAGCTTTCTTT; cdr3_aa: CASSRRDKTNTEAFF
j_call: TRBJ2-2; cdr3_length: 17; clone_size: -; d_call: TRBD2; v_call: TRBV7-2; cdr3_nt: TGTGCCAGCAGCTTAGCTGTCAGCGGGGGGAACACCGGGGAGCTGTTTTTT; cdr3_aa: CASSLAVSGGNTGELFF
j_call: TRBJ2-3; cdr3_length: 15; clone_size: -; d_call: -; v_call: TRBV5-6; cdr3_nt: TGTGCCAGCAGTCGGAAGGGGCCCGCCCGAGATACGCAGTATTTT; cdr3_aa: CASSRKGPARDTQYF
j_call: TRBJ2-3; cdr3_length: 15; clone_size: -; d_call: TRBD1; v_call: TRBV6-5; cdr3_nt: TGTGCCAGCAGTGCGGACAGGGTGGGGACAGATACGCAGTATTTT; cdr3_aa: CASSADRVGTDTQYF
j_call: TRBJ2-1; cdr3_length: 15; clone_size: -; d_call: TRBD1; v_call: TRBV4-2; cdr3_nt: TGTGCCAGCAGCCAAGATCGGACAGGGGGTAGGGAGCAGTTCTTC; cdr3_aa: CASSQDRTGGREQFF
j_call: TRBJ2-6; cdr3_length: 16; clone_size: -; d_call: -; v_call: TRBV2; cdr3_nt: TGTGCCGGAACCGGGACTGGCCTCTCTGGGGCCAACGTCCTGACTTTC; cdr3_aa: CAGTGTGLSGANVLTF
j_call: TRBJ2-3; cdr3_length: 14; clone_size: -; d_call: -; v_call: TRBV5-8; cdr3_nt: TGTGCCAGCAGCTTGCACCGGAGCACAGATACGCAGTATTTT; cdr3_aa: CASSLHRSTDTQYF
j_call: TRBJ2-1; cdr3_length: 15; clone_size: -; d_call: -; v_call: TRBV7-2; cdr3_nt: TGTGCCAGCAGCCCCGAGCGGGCCTCGTACAATGAGCAGTTCTTC; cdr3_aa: CASSPERASYNEQFF
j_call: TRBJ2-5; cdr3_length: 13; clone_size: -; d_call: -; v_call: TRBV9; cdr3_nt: TGTGCCAGCAGCGTAGGGCAGGGGGAGACCCAGTACTTC; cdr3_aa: CASSVGQGETQYF
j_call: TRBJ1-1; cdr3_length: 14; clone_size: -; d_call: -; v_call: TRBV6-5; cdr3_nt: TGTGCCAGCAGAGGAGACAGTTTGATCTCTGAAGCTTTCTTT; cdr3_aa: CASRGDSLISEAFF